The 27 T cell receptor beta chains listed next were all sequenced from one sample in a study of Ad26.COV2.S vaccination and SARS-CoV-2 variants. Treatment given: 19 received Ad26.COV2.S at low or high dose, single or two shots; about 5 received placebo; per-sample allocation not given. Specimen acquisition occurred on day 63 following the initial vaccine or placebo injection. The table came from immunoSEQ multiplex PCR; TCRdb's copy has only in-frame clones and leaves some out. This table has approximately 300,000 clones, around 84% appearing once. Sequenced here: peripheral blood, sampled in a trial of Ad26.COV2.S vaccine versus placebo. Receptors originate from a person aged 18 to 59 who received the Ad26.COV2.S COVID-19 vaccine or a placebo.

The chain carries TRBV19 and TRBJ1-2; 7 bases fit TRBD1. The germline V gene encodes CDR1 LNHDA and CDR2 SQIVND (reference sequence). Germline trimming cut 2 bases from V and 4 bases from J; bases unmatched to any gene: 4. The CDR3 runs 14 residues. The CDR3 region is CASSIRGTAYGYTF. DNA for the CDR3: TGTGCCAGTAGTATACGCGGGACAGCCTATGGCTACACCTTC.

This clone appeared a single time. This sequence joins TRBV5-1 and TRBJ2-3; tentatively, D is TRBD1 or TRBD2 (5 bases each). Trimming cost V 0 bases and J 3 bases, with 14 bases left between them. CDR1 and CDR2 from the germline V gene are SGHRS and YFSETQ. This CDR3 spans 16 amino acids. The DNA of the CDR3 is TGCGCCAGCAGCTTGGGTCCGGGGCGGTGGACAGATACGCAGTATTTT. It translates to CASSLGPGRWTDTQYF.

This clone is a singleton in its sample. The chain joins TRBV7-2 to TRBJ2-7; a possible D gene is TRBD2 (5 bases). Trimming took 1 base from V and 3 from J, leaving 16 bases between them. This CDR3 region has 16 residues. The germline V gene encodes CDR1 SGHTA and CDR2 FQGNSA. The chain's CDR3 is CASSLGAAEPVYEQYF. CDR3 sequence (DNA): TGTGCCAGCAGCTTAGGGGCAGCGGAGCCAGTCTACGAGCAGTACTTC.

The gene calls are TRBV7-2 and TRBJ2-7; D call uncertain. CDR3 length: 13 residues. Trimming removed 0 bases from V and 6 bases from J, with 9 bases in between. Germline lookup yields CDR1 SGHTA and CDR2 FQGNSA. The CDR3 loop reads CASSLAPPGEQYF. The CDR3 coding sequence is TGTGCCAGCAGCTTAGCCCCCCCGGGCGAGCAGTACTTC.

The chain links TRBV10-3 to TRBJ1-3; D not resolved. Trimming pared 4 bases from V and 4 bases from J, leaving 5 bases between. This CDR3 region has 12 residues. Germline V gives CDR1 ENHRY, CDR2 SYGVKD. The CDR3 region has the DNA TGTGCCATCAGTGGAGGAGGAAACACCATATATTTT. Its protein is CAISGGGNTIYF.

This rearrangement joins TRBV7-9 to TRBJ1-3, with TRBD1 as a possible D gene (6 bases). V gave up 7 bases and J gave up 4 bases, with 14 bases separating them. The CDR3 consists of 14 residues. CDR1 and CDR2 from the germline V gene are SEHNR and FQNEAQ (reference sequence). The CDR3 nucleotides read TGTGCCAGCATTTGGGGGGCAGGAGGAAACACCATATATTTT. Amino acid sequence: CASIWGAGGNTIYF.

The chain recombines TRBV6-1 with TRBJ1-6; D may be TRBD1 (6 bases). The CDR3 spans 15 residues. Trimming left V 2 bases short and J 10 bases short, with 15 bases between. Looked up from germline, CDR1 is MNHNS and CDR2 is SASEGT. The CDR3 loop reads CASSEQGGGVSPLHF. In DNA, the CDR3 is TGTGCCAGCAGTGAACAGGGAGGGGGGGTCTCACCCCTCCACTTT.

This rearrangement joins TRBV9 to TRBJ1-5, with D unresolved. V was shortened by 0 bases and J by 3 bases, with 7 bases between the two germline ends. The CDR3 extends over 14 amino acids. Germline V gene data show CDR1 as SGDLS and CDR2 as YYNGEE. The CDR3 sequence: CASSVGSYNQPQHF. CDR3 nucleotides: TGTGCCAGCAGCGTAGGATCTTACAATCAGCCCCAGCATTTT. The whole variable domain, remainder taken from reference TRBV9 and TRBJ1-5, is DSGVTQTPKHLITATGQRVTLRCSPRSGDLSVYWYQQSLDQGLQFLIQYYNGEERAKGNILERFSAQQFPDLHSELNLSSLELGDSALYFCASSVGSYNQPQHFGDGTRLSIL.

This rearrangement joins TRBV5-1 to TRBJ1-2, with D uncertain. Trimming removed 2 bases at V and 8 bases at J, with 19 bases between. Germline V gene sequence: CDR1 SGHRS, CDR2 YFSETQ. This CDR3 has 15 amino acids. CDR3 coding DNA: TGCGCCAGCAGCTTCCAAGGGCCCAGCTGGGAAGGCTACACCTTC. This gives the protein CASSFQGPSWEGYTF. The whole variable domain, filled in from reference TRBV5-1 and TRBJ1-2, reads KAGVTQTPRYLIKTRGQQVTLSCSPISGHRSVSWYQQTPGQGLQFLFEYFSETQRNKGNFPGRFSGRQFSNSRSEMNVSTLELGDSALYLCASSFQGPSWEGYTFGSGTRLTVV.

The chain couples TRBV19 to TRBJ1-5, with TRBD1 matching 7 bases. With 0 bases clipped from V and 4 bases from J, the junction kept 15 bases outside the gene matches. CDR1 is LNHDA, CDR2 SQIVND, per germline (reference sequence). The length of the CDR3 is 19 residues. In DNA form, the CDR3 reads TGTGCCAGTAGTATAGATCTTCGTTCAGGGACAGTCACTAATCAGCCCCAGCATTTT. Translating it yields CASSIDLRSGTVTNQPQHF. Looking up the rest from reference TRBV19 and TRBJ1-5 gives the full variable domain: DGGITQSPKYLFRKEGQNVTLSCEQNLNHDAMYWYRQDPGQGLRLIYYSQIVNDFQKGDIAEGYSVSREKKESFPLTVTSAQKNPTAFYLCASSIDLRSGTVTNQPQHFGDGTRLSIL.

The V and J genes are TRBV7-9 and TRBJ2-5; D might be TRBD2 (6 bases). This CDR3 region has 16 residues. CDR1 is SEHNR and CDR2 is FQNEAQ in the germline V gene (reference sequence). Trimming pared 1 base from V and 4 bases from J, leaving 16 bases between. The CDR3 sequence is CASSLVPRGVRETQYF. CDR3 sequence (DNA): TGTGCCAGCAGCTTAGTTCCGCGGGGAGTTAGAGAGACCCAGTACTTC.

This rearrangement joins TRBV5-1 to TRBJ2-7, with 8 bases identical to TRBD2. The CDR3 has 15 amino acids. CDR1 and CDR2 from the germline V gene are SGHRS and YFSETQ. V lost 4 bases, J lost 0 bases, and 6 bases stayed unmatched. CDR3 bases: TGCGCCAGCAGCCACGGCGGGGGGAGCTCCTACGAGCAGTACTTC. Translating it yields CASSHGGGSSYEQYF.

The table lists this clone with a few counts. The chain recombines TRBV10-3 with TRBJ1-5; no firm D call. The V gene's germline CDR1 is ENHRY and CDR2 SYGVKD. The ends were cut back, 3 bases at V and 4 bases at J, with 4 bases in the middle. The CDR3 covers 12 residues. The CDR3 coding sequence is TGTGCCATCAGTGAACCGAATCAGCCCCAGCATTTT. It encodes CAISEPNQPQHF.

The chain's CDR3 is CASSSPRDGVNTGELFF. CDR3 coding DNA: TGTGCCAGTAGTTCCCCCCGGGACGGGGTAAACACCGGGGAGCTGTTTTTT. This rearrangement joins TRBV19 to TRBJ2-2; D may match TRBD1 or TRBD2 (5 bases each). This CDR3 region has 17 residues. Per germline, CDR1 LNHDA and CDR2 SQIVND (reference sequence). Trimming shortened V by 5 bases and J by 2 bases, and 18 bases separated the two germline ends.

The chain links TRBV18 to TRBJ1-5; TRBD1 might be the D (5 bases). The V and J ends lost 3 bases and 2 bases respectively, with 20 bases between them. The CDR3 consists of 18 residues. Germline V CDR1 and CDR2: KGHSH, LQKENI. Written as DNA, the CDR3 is TGTGCCAGCTCACCCCCTCCCGGGACGGAGCCTCGCAATCAGCCCCAGCATTTT. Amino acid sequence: CASSPPPGTEPRNQPQHF.

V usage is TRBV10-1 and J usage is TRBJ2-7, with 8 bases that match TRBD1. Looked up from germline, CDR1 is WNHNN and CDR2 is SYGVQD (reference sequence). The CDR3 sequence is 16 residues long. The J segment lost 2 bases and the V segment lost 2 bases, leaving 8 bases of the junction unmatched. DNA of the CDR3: TGCGCCAGCAGTGAGGGACAGGGAATCGGGACCTACGAGCAGTACTTC. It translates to CASSEGQGIGTYEQYF.

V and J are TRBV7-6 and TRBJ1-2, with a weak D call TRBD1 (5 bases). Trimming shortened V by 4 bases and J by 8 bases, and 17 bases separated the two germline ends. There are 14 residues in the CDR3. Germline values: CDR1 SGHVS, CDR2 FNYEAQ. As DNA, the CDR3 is TGTGCCAGCAGCTCCGGGGCCGCCTCGGCGGGCTACACCTTC. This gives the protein CASSSGAASAGYTF. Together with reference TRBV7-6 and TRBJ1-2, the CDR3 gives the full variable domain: GAGVSQSPRYKVTKRGQDVALRCDPISGHVSLYWYRQALGQGPEFLTYFNYEAQQDKSGLPNDRFSAERPEGSISTLTIQRTEQRDSAMYRCASSSGAASAGYTFGSGTRLTVV.

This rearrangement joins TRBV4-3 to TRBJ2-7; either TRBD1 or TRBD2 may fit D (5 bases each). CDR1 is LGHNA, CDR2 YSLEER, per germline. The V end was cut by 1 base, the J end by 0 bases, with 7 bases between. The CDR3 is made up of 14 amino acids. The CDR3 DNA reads TGCGCCAGCAGCCAAGGAGGGGCCTCCTACGAGCAGTACTTC. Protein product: CASSQGGASYEQYF.

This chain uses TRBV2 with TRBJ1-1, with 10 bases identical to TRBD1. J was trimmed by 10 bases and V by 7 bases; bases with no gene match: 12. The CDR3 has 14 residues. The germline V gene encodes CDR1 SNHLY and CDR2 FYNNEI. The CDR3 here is CASIAETGGGRAFF. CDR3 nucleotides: TGTGCCAGCATCGCCGAGACAGGGGGCGGTCGAGCTTTCTTT.

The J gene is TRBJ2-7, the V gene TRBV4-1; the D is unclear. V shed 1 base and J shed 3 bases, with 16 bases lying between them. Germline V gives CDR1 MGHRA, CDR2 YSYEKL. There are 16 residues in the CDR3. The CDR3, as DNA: TGCGCCAGCAGCCAAGTTGTGTCGAGCCCACTCTACGAGCAGTACTTC. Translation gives CASSQVVSSPLYEQYF.

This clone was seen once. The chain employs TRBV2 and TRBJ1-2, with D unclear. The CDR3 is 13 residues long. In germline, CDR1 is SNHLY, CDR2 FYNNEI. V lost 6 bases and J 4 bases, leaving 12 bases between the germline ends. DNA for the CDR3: TGTGCCAGCAGAACGGATGGCTCCTATGGCTACACCTTC. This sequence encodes CASRTDGSYGYTF. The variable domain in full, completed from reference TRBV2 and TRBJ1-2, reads EPEVTQTPSHQVTQMGQEVILRCVPISNHLYFYWYRQILGQKVEFLVSFYNNEISEKSEIFDDQFSVERPDGSNFTLKIRSTKLEDSAMYFCASRTDGSYGYTFGSGTRLTVV.

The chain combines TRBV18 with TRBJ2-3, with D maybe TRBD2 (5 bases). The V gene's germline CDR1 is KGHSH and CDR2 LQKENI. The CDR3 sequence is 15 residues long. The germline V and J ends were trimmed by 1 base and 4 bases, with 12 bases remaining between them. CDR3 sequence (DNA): TGTGCCAGCTCACCACGTGTAGGAGGTCCAGATACGCAGTATTTT. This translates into CASSPRVGGPDTQYF.

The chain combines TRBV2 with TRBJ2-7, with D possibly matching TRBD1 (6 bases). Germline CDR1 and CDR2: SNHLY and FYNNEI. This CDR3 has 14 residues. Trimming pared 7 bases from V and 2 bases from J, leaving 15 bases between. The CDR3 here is CASTSAGTTYEQYF. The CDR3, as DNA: TGTGCCAGCACCTCGGCCGGGACAACCTACGAGCAGTACTTC. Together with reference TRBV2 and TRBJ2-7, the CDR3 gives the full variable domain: EPEVTQTPSHQVTQMGQEVILRCVPISNHLYFYWYRQILGQKVEFLVSFYNNEISEKSEIFDDQFSVERPDGSNFTLKIRSTKLEDSAMYFCASTSAGTTYEQYFGPGTRLTVT.

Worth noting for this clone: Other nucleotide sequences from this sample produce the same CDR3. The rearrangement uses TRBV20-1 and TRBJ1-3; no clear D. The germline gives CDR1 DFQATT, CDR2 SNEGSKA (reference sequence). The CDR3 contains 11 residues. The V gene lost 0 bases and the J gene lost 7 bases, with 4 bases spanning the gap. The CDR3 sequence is CSARDGNTIYF. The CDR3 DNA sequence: TGCAGTGCTAGAGATGGGAACACCATATATTTT.

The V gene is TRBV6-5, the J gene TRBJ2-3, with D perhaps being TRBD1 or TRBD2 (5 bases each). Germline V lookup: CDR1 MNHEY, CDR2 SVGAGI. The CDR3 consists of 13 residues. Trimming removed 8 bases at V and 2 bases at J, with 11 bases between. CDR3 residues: CASLRDHTDTQYF. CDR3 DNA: TGTGCCAGCCTCCGGGACCACACAGATACGCAGTATTTT.

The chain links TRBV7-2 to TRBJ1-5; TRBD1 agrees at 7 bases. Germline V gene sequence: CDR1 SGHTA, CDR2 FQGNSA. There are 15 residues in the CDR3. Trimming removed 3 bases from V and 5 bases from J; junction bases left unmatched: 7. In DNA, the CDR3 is TGTGCCAGCAGCTTGGCCAGGGGGGAACATCAGCCCCAGCATTTT. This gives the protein CASSLARGEHQPQHF.

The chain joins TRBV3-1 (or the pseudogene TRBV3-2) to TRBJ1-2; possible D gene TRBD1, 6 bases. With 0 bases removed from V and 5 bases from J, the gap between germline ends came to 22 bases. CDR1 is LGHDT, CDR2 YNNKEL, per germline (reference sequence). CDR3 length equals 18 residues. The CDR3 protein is CASSQDKRGQSLRYGYTF. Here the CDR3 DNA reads TGTGCCAGCAGCCAAGATAAGCGGGGGCAGAGCCTACGTTATGGCTACACCTTC.